Included here is one TCR beta chain sequence, with context. Its antigen is still unknown. Donors were drawn from the roughly 130-subject validation cohort, separate from the approximately 700-subject first cohort. TCRdb keeps only in-frame clones here, not all; method: immunoSEQ multiplex PCR. This repertoire shows roughly 150,000 clones, more than 70% found once; its top ten account for about 3%. This entry comes from a study of cytomegalovirus exposure and HLA in healthy donors. General study points: The tendency of first-cohort TCR clusters to co-occur in the approximately 110 validation repertoires was the finding of a later analysis.

The CDR3 is 13 amino acids. V lost 0 bases, J lost 4 bases, and 5 bases lay in between. Germline V gene sequence: CDR1 SGHNT, CDR2 YENEEA. The sample was PBMCs. The rearrangement joins TRBV11-3 to TRBJ2-3, with unresolved D. The sequence derives from a young man in good health and CMV-seronegative. CDR3 in DNA: TGTGCCAGCAGCTTAGAAGCCCCAGATACGCAGTATTTT. Its protein product is CASSLEAPDTQYF.